The 30 T cell receptor beta chains in this list originate from one sample, sequenced in a study of blood T cell repertoires in COVID-19. The data were produced by immunoSEQ multiplex PCR, yet TCRdb's version contains in-frame clones alone and is incomplete. The table lists around 40,000 clones, around 86% of them singletons. Sequenced: peripheral blood. The receptors originated from a middle-aged man with active or convalescent COVID-19.

This clone appeared a single time. The chain employs TRBV28 and TRBJ1-2; a possible D gene is TRBD1 (5 bases). The CDR3 sequence is 12 residues long. V lost 5 bases to trimming and J lost 5 bases, with 9 bases between them. Germline V gene sequence: CDR1 MDHEN, CDR2 SYDVKM. For the CDR3, the DNA is TGTGCCAGCAGTAACGGACAATATGGCTACACCTTC. It encodes CASSNGQYGYTF.

CDR3 DNA: TGCGCCAGCGAACAGAACCCGGGGAGCACTGAAGCTTTCTTT. Translation: CASEQNPGSTEAFF. The chain recombines TRBV5-1 with TRBJ1-1; D is ambiguous. CDR3 size: 14 residues. The germline V gene has CDR1 SGHRS and CDR2 YFSETQ. Trimming took off 7 bases at V and 4 bases at J, with 17 bases between the two ends.

The V and J genes are TRBV4-2 and TRBJ2-3, with D possibly being TRBD2 (5 bases). With 5 bases removed from V and 12 bases from J, the gap between germline ends came to 21 bases. The CDR3 covers 14 residues. Germline CDR1 and CDR2: LGHNA and YNFKEQ. The CDR3: CASSEFSEGPLQYF. For the CDR3, the DNA is TGTGCCAGCAGCGAATTCTCCGAGGGCCCTCTACAGTATTTT.

The V and J genes are TRBV30 and TRBJ2-1; TRBD2 is a possible D gene (7 bases). This CDR3 comprises 13 residues. Germline V gives CDR1 GTSNPN, CDR2 SVGIG (reference sequence). The V gene lost 4 bases and the J gene lost 2 bases, with 9 bases spanning the gap. The CDR3 nucleotides read TGTGCCTGGAAGGGGGGGCCCTACAATGAGCAGTTCTTC. Its translation: CAWKGGPYNEQFF.

V usage is TRBV4-2 and J usage is TRBJ1-4, with D possibly being TRBD1 (5 bases). CDR1 is LGHNA and CDR2 is YNFKEQ in the germline V gene. This CDR3 has 14 amino acids. Trimming stripped 4 bases from V and 7 bases from J, with 13 bases between. This chain's CDR3 is CASSPVGGVEKLFF. In nucleotides, the CDR3 is TGTGCCAGCAGCCCGGTGGGGGGAGTTGAAAAACTGTTTTTT.

The gene calls are TRBV2 and TRBJ1-3; unclear D gene. The V gene's germline CDR1 is SNHLY and CDR2 FYNNEI. The CDR3 has 16 residues. V lost 7 bases to trimming and J lost 0 bases, with 16 bases between them. CDR3 sequence: CASTRDTARSGNTIYF. CDR3 sequence (DNA): TGTGCCAGCACCAGAGACACAGCCCGCTCTGGAAACACCATATATTTT.

CDR3 protein: CASSLVQESREVQETQYF. The CDR3 coding sequence is TGTGCCAGCAGCTTAGTGCAGGAGTCACGGGAGGTCCAAGAGACCCAGTACTTC. This chain joins TRBV11-2 and TRBJ2-5; TRBD2 agrees at 7 bases. V lost 1 base and J lost 1; bases outside the gene matches: 12. Looked up from germline, CDR1 is SGHAT and CDR2 is FQNNGV. The CDR3 has 18 residues. The full variable domain, completed using reference TRBV11-2 and TRBJ2-5, is EAGVAQSPRYKIIEKRQSVAFWCNPISGHATLYWYQQILGQGPKLLIQFQNNGVVDDSQLPKDRFSAERLKGVDSTLKIQPAKLEDSAVYLCASSLVQESREVQETQYFGPGTRLLVL.

The V gene is TRBV5-1, the J gene TRBJ2-3; 9 bases align to TRBD2. The CDR3 covers 15 residues. CDR1 is SGHRS and CDR2 is YFSETQ in the germline V gene. Trimming removed 2 bases from V and 4 bases from J; junction bases left unmatched: 5. This CDR3 reads CASSFAGGPADTQYF. The CDR3 coding sequence is TGCGCCAGCAGCTTCGCGGGGGGGCCCGCAGATACGCAGTATTTT.

CDR3 nucleotides: TGTGCCAGCAGGGACAGTGAAAAACTGTTTTTT. Translating it yields CASRDSEKLFF. The chain recombines TRBV11-2 with TRBJ1-4; TRBD1 might be the D (6 bases). V was pared by 6 bases and J by 7 bases, with 6 bases between. The CDR3 sequence is 11 residues long. The germline V gene encodes CDR1 SGHAT and CDR2 FQNNGV.

This chain links TRBV28 with TRBJ2-1; 14 bases map to TRBD2. V dropped 4 bases and J dropped 0; count of bases not matched to a gene: 11. CDR3 length equals 20 residues. The V gene's germline CDR1 is MDHEN and CDR2 SYDVKM. The CDR3 nucleotides read TGTGCCAGCAGTTGGGGGGGACTAGCGGGAGCGATGGGCTCCTACAATGAGCAGTTCTTC. Protein: CASSWGGLAGAMGSYNEQFF.

The chain couples TRBV7-9 to TRBJ1-3, with D possibly matching TRBD1 (5 bases). Germline V gene sequence: CDR1 SEHNR, CDR2 FQNEAQ (reference sequence). The CDR3 sequence is 12 residues long. Trimming left V 8 bases short and J 14 bases short, with 19 bases between. The CDR3 region is CASQGDGIVLYF. The CDR3 DNA reads TGTGCCAGCCAGGGTGACGGCATTGTTTTATATTTT.

J is TRBJ2-5 and V is TRBV19; D gene ambiguous. V shed 1 base and J shed 2 bases, with 5 bases lying between them. This CDR3 is built from 13 residues. Germline assignment: CDR1 LNHDA and CDR2 SQIVND (reference sequence). CDR3 loop: CASSIALQETQYF. In DNA, the CDR3 is TGTGCCAGTAGTATAGCCCTTCAAGAGACCCAGTACTTC.

This rearrangement joins TRBV18 to TRBJ2-6; 7 bases map to TRBD2. The CDR3 sequence is 15 residues long. Trimming removed 5 bases from V and 2 bases from J; junction bases left unmatched: 3. Germline lookup yields CDR1 KGHSH and CDR2 LQKENI. The CDR3 sequence: CASSSAGAGANVLTF. CDR3 sequence (DNA): TGTGCCAGCTCATCGGCGGGGGCTGGGGCCAACGTCCTGACTTTC.

V is TRBV29-1 and J is TRBJ2-7, with 10 bases matching TRBD1. The germline CDR1 and CDR2 sequences are SQVTM and ANQGSEA. V shed 6 bases, J shed 4 bases, and the junction held 9 bases outside the gene matches. The CDR3 is 14 residues long. This chain's CDR3 is CSVADRGQLYEQYF. CDR3 in DNA: TGCAGCGTCGCAGACAGGGGGCAGTTGTACGAGCAGTACTTC.

The chain links TRBV5-1 to TRBJ2-7; tentative D call: TRBD2 (6 bases). The CDR3 runs 14 residues. V was shortened by 2 bases and J by 3 bases, with 12 bases between the two germline ends. CDR1 is SGHRS and CDR2 is YFSETQ in the germline V gene. CDR3 residues: CASSLRDFDYEQYF. The DNA for the CDR3 is TGCGCCAGCAGCTTACGGGACTTCGACTACGAGCAGTACTTC.

This sequence joins TRBV6-1 and TRBJ1-5; no clear D gene. V was trimmed by 0 bases and J by 3 bases, leaving 9 bases between them. There are 15 residues in the CDR3. Germline V gene sequence: CDR1 MNHNS, CDR2 SASEGT. CDR3: CASSEAGDYNQPQHF. CDR3 coding DNA: TGTGCCAGCAGTGAAGCGGGAGATTACAATCAGCCCCAGCATTTT.

The chain is built from TRBV28 and TRBJ1-2; 7 bases agree with TRBD1. The length of the CDR3 is 13 residues. The junction had 5 bases not matched to a gene; V was cut back by 6 bases and J by 4 bases. The V gene's germline CDR1 is MDHEN and CDR2 SYDVKM. CDR3 sequence reads: CASSPGTVYGYTF. CDR3 DNA: TGTGCCAGCAGCCCCGGGACAGTCTATGGCTACACCTTC.

The chain links TRBV9 to TRBJ1-4; TRBD1 matches 7 bases. Germline CDR1 and CDR2: SGDLS and YYNGEE. The J segment lost 7 bases and the V segment lost 3 bases, leaving 3 bases of the junction unmatched. The CDR3 contains 13 residues. CDR3 sequence (DNA): TGTGCCAGCAGCGCCGGGACAGTTGAAAAACTGTTTTTT. This translates into CASSAGTVEKLFF.

This CDR3 reads CASSGRLAGVGYF. The CDR3 bases are TGTGCCAGCAGCGGCAGACTAGCGGGAGTAGGGTATTTT. The genes are TRBV7-8 and TRBJ2-3, with 12 bases fitting TRBD2. V shed 5 bases, J shed 14 bases, and the junction held 8 bases outside the gene matches. CDR3 length: 13 residues. CDR1 is SGHVS and CDR2 is FQNEAQ in the germline V gene.

The gene calls are TRBV5-1 and TRBJ1-1; D might be TRBD1 (6 bases). This CDR3 region has 14 residues. Trimming pared 2 bases from V and 1 base from J, leaving 9 bases between. CDR1 is SGHRS and CDR2 is YFSETQ in the germline V gene. This chain's CDR3 is CASSLGQRNTEAFF. The CDR3 nucleotides are TGCGCCAGCAGCTTAGGACAGAGGAACACTGAAGCTTTCTTT. Variable domain in full (rest from reference TRBV5-1 and TRBJ1-1): KAGVTQTPRYLIKTRGQQVTLSCSPISGHRSVSWYQQTPGQGLQFLFEYFSETQRNKGNFPGRFSGRQFSNSRSEMNVSTLELGDSALYLCASSLGQRNTEAFFGQGTRLTVV.

The chain has TRBV5-1 and TRBJ2-3, with 14 nucleotides matching TRBD2. The CDR3 consists of 18 residues. The junction had 10 bases not matched to a gene; V was cut back by 4 bases and J by 3 bases. Germline V lookup: CDR1 SGHRS, CDR2 YFSETQ. The CDR3 sequence is CASSVGTSGSVETDTQYF. CDR3 sequence (DNA): TGCGCCAGCAGCGTGGGGACTAGCGGGAGTGTTGAGACAGATACGCAGTATTTT.

With regard to this clone: At one end, the junction sequence differs from germline, possibly due to a read error. V usage is TRBV9 and J usage is TRBJ2-3, with 7 bases aligning to TRBD2. The CDR3 is 14 amino acids. CDR1 SGDLS and CDR2 YYNGEE come from the germline V gene. The CDR3 coding sequence is TGTGCCAGCAGTGTAGCGGGCGGGGCAGATACGCAGTATTTT. As protein: CASSVAGGADTQYF.

V gene TRBV30 combines with J gene TRBJ1-1; D may be TRBD1 (5 bases). There are 12 residues in the CDR3. Trimming removed 1 base from V and 7 bases from J, with 10 bases in between. The germline gives CDR1 GTSNPN, CDR2 SVGIG (reference sequence). Written as DNA, the CDR3 is TGTGCCTGGAGTGATCGAAGGGGTGAAGCTTTCTTT. Translation gives CAWSDRRGEAFF.

V gene TRBV24-1 combines with J gene TRBJ2-1; maybe TRBD2 (7 bases). The CDR3 runs to 15 residues. V was cut by 7 bases and J by 2 bases, with 14 bases left in between. Germline V gene lookup returns CDR1 KGHDR and CDR2 SFDVKD. The CDR3 spells CATRGGRGTYNEQFF. For the CDR3, the DNA is TGTGCCACCAGAGGGGGGCGGGGGACCTACAATGAGCAGTTCTTC.

The chain couples TRBV5-1 to TRBJ2-1; TRBD1 is a possible D gene (5 bases). This CDR3 has 15 amino acids. Between the trimmed V and J ends, which lost 4 bases and 0 bases, there was a span of 11 bases. The germline gives CDR1 SGHRS, CDR2 YFSETQ. The CDR3 coding sequence is TGCGCCAGCAGCCTCAGGGTCGGCTCCTACAATGAGCAGTTCTTC. Translating gives CASSLRVGSYNEQFF.

The chain carries TRBV21-1 and TRBJ2-6; the table names TRBD2, a call not compared with the DNA. TRBV21-1 is a pseudogene locus. This CDR3 has 20 residues. CDR3 sequence: CASSGPSGRNRTSGANVLTF. The CDR3 DNA reads TGTGCCAGCAGCGGACCTAGCGGGAGAAATCGGACGTCTGGGGCCAACGTCCTGACTTTC.

The V and J genes are TRBV30 and TRBJ2-2; no clear D. Deletions cut 4 bases from V and 2 bases from J, with 11 bases between. The CDR3 extends over 14 amino acids. Per germline, CDR1 GTSNPN and CDR2 SVGIG (reference sequence). The CDR3 nucleotides are TGTGCCTGGATCCCCCCCAGAAACACCGGGGAGCTGTTTTTT. As protein: CAWIPPRNTGELFF.

This clone was detected only a few times. The CDR3 region is CASSELGRGKGETQYF. The CDR3 DNA reads TGTGCCAGCAGTGAACTCGGCAGGGGGAAGGGGGAGACCCAGTACTTC. The rearrangement joins TRBV6-1 to TRBJ2-5; TRBD1 agrees at 7 bases. V dropped 2 bases and J dropped 5; count of bases not matched to a gene: 11. The germline V gene encodes CDR1 MNHNS and CDR2 SASEGT. The CDR3 has 16 residues.

The chain combines TRBV5-1 with TRBJ2-3; 8 bases line up with TRBD1. Germline assignment: CDR1 SGHRS and CDR2 YFSETQ. With V trimmed by 5 bases and J by 1 base, 9 bases remained unmatched. There are 16 residues in the CDR3. CDR3 sequence (DNA): TGCGCCAGCAGACTGACGCAGGGGGCCGGCACAGATACGCAGTATTTT. It specifies CASRLTQGAGTDTQYF.

This chain joins TRBV28 and TRBJ1-2; no reliable D call. V lost 4 bases to trimming and J lost 13 bases, with 19 bases between them. Germline CDR1 reads MDHEN; CDR2 reads SYDVKM. The CDR3 is 13 residues long. The CDR3 nucleotides are TGTGCCAGCAGTTCCCCTCAGAGGTTTACTGGCACCTTC. Translation: CASSSPQRFTGTF.